This T cell receptor (beta chain) appears in the sequencing data of a study of T cells in Graves' hyperthyroidism and ophthalmopathy. CDR1 is SEHNR, CDR2 FQNEAQ, per germline (reference sequence). The CDR3 contains 17 residues. Between the trimmed V and J ends, which lost 5 bases and 3 bases, there was a span of 19 bases. Study-level findings and limits: Ophthalmopathy cases were set apart from stable hyperthyroidism by a 13 V-J model.

This clonotype was counted only a few times. Its specificity is unknown. The hyperthyroidism patients had all been newly diagnosed, and their disease duration was under 2 months. Their ages ranged from 18 to 65 years. Amplification of TCR beta CDR3 regions used RNA as the template. HTBI primers were employed in a first-round RT-PCR of the TCR CDR3. TCRdb re-analysed the multiplex PCR reads in MiXCR, keeping a single row per CDR3 protein. The sample has about 720,000 distinct CDR3 sequences, roughly 20% seen once; the top ten hold about a sixth. The receptor was derived from a woman in her 50s with Graves' hyperthyroidism that later progressed to Graves' ophthalmopathy. The chain joins TRBV7-9 to TRBJ2-2; D is perhaps TRBD1 or TRBD2 (5 bases each). The sequencing sample was made of blood. This chain's CDR3 is CASSPPGPSGDTGELFF. CDR3 in DNA: TGTGCCAGCAGCCCTCCGGGACCCTCAGGTGACACCGGGGAGCTGTTTTTT. Complete variable domain (other parts from reference TRBV7-9 and TRBJ2-2): DTGVSQNPRHKITKRGQNVTFRCDPISEHNRLYWYRQTLGQGPEFLTYFQNEAQLEKSRLLSDRFSAERPKGSFSTLEIQRTEQGDSAMYLCASSPPGPSGDTGELFFGEGSRLTVL.